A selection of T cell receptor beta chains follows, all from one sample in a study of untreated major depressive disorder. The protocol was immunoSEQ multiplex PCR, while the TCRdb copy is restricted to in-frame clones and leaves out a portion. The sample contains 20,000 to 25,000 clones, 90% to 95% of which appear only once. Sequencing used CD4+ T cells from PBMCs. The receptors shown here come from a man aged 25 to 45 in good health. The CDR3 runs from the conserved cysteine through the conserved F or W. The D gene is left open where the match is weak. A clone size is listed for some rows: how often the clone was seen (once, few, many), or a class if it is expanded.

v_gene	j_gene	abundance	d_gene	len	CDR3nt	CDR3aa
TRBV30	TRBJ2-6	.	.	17	TGTGCCTGGACAAAGCGTGGGAGTTCAGCTGGGGCCAACGTCCTGACTTTC	CAWTKRGSSAGANVLTF
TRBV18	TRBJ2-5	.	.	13	TGTGCCAGCTCACTACAAACCAAGGAGACCCAGTACTTC	CASSLQTKETQYF
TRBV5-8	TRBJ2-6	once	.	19	TGTGCCAGCAGCTTGGGGCGGAACTCTGGCTTTCTGCGGGCCAACGTCCTGACTTTC	CASSLGRNSGFLRANVLTF
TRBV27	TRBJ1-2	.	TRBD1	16	TGTGCCAGCAGTCCCCTCCTCACAGGGGGCGCGGCAGGCTACACCTTC	CASSPLLTGGAAGYTF
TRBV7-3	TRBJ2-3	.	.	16	TGTGCCAGCAGCTTATTTAGAGTATCGAGCACAGATACGCAGTATTTT	CASSLFRVSSTDTQYF
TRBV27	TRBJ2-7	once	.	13	TGTGCCAGCAGCCATACACCAACCTACGAGCAGTACTTC	CASSHTPTYEQYF
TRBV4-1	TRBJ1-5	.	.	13	TGCGCCAGCAGCCCGTTAGGTAGTCAGCCCCAGCATTTT	CASSPLGSQPQHF
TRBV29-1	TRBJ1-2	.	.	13	TGCAGCGTTGGATCGGCCGGACCCTATGGCTACACCTTC	CSVGSAGPYGYTF
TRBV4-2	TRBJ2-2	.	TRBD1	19	TGTGCCAGCAGCAAAAAATCGGGGACAGGGGGCTCGAACACCGGGGAGCTGTTTTTT	CASSKKSGTGGSNTGELFF
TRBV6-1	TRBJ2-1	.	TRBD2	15	TGTGCCAGCAGATCCCGACTAGCGGGAGATAATGAGCAGTTCTTC	CASRSRLAGDNEQFF
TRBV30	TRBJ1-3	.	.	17	TGTGCCTGGAAGAGCCGAGCGGGGCCAACGGCAGGAAACACCATATATTTT	CAWKSRAGPTAGNTIYF
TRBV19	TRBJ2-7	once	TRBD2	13	TGTGCCAACGGGACTAGCGGCTCCTACGAGCAGTACTTC	CANGTSGSYEQYF
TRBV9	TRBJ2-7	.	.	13	TGTGCCAGCAGCGTAGGCCCGGGCTACGAGCAGTACTTC	CASSVGPGYEQYF
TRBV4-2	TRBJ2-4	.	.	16	TGTGCCAGCAGCCAAGTAGGGCGAGCGGCCAAAAACATTCAGTACTTC	CASSQVGRAAKNIQYF
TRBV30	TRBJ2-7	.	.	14	TGTGCCTGGACCGGGACTTCCCTGCCCAACGAGCAGTACTTC	CAWTGTSLPNEQYF
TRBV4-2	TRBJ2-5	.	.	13	TGTGCCAGCAGCCAAGGGAGGGAAGAGACCCAGTACTTC	CASSQGREETQYF
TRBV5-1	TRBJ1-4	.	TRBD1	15	TGCGCCAGCAGCACGGACAGGAGCCCTAATGAAAAACTGTTTTTT	CASSTDRSPNEKLFF
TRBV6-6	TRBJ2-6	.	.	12	TGTGCCAGCAGTGACCCTGTTTCCGTCCTGACTTTC	CASSDPVSVLTF
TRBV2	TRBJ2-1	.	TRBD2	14	TGTGCCAGCAGGCGGGAGGGGTCCTACAATGAGCAGTTCTTC	CASRREGSYNEQFF
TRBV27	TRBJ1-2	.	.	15	TGTGCCAGCAGTCACCATCGGGACCGAGGGCATGGCTACACCTTC	CASSHHRDRGHGYTF
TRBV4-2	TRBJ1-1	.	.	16	TGTGCCAGCAGCCAAGAGTTCAGGCGAGTGAACACTGAAGCTTTCTTT	CASSQEFRRVNTEAFF
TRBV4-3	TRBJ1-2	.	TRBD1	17	TGCGCCAGCAGCCAAGGTCTTCGACAGGGAGCTAACTATGGCTACACCTTC	CASSQGLRQGANYGYTF
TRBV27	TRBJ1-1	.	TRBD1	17	TGTGCCAGCAGTCCACCGGGACAGGGGATAAGGGCCACTGAAGCTTTCTTT	CASSPPGQGIRATEAFF
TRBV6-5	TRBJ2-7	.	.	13	TGTGCCAGCAGCCTGGACTTAACCTACGAGCAGTACTTC	CASSLDLTYEQYF
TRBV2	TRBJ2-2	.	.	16	TGTGCCAGCAGTTACTTGGGAGCCGGATCTCCCGGGGAGCTGTTTTTT	CASSYLGAGSPGELFF
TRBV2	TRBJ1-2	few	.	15	TGTGCCAGCAGGAGGGTAGTAATAGCTAACTATGGCTACACCTTC	CASRRVVIANYGYTF
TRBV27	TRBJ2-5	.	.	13	TGTGCCAGCAGTCCCCGCCGGGAGGAGACCCAGTACTTC	CASSPRREETQYF
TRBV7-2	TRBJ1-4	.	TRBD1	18	TGTGCCAGCAGCTTACACCGGGACAGGGGTACAACTAATGAAAAACTGTTTTTT	CASSLHRDRGTTNEKLFF
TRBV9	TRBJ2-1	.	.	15	TGTGCCAGCGGGGGGGGCGCTAGCTCCTACAATGAGCAGTTCTTC	CASGGGASSYNEQFF
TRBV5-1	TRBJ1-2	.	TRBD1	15	TGCGCCAGCAGCTTGGGACAGGGGGCGGACTATGGCTACACCTTC	CASSLGQGADYGYTF
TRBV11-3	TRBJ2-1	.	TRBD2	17	TGTGCCAGCAGCTTGCTAGCGGGAGGGGGAAGCTACAATGAGCAGTTCTTC	CASSLLAGGGSYNEQFF
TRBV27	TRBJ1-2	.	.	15	TGTGCCAGCAGCCTCGGTTATTCAAACCTCTATGGCTACACCTTC	CASSLGYSNLYGYTF
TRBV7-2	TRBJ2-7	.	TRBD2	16	TGTGCCAGCAGCTCCTTAGCGGGAGGGGGCCTTTCCGAGCAGTACTTC	CASSSLAGGGLSEQYF
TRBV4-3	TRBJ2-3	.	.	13	TGCGCCAGCAGCCAAGGCCTTACAGATACGCAGTATTTT	CASSQGLTDTQYF
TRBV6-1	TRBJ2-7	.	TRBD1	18	TGTGCCAGCAGTGGACTACGGGACAGGCTACGATTAAGGGTGAGGCAGTACTTC	CASSGLRDRLRLRVRQYF
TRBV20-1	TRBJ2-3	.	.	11	TGCAGTGCCACGGCGGGGGATACGCAGTATTTT	CSATAGDTQYF
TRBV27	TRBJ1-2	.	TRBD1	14	TGTGCCAGCAGTTCCCCCAGGGGGCTGGGTGGCTACACCTTC	CASSSPRGLGGYTF
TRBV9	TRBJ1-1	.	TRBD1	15	TGTGCCAGCAGCGGGAGACAGGGGTTGAACGGTGAAGCTTTCTTT	CASSGRQGLNGEAFF
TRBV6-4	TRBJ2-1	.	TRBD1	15	TGTGCCAGCAGTGGGGGACAGGGCGAAGTCAATGAGCAGTTCTTC	CASSGGQGEVNEQFF
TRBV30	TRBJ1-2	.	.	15	TGTGCCTGGAGTGTACTTGTTAGGGCACCCTATGGCTACACCTTC	CAWSVLVRAPYGYTF
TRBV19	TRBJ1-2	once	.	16	TGTGCCAGTACCATCTCCCCGACGAGGGGTGGCTATGGCTACACCTTC	CASTISPTRGGYGYTF
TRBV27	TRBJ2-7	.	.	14	TGTGCCAGCAGTCGGCACAGGAACTCCTACGAGCAGTACTTC	CASSRHRNSYEQYF
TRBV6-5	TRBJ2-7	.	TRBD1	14	TGTGCCAGCAGTTATCGAGGACAGGGGGAACGGCAGTACTTC	CASSYRGQGERQYF
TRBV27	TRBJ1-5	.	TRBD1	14	TGTGCCAGCAGTTCCCGGGACAGGAGGCAGCCCCAGCATTTT	CASSSRDRRQPQHF
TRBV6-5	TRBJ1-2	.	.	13	TGTGCCAGCAGTTGGGGAGCTAACTATGGCTACACCTTC	CASSWGANYGYTF
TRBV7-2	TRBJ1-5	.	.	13	TGTGCCAGCAGCTTACGCAGGGATGAGCCCCAGCATTTT	CASSLRRDEPQHF
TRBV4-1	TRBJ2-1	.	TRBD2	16	TGCGCCAGCAGCTCTCCCGGGACTACCAACTACAATGAGCAGTTCTTC	CASSSPGTTNYNEQFF
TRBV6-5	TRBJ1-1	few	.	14	TGTGCCAGCAGCCTCGAAAGGAGGGGAACTGAAGCTTTCTTT	CASSLERRGTEAFF
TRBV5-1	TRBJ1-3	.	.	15	TGCGCCAGCAGCTTTCGGGGAGACTCTGGAAACACCATATATTTT	CASSFRGDSGNTIYF
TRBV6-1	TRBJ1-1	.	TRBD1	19	TGTGCCAGCAGTGCGGGACAGTATACTCTCAGAGCCATGAACACTGAAGCTTTCTTT	CASSAGQYTLRAMNTEAFF
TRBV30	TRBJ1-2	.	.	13	TGTGCCTGGATCGGCCAGGGCAACTATGGCTACACCTTC	CAWIGQGNYGYTF
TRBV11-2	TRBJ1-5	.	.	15	TGTGCCAGCAGCTTAGGCAGGGGCCTGGGACAGCCCCAGCATTTT	CASSLGRGLGQPQHF
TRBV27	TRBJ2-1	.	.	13	TGTGCCAGCAGTTTCACTGGATACAATGAGCAGTTCTTC	CASSFTGYNEQFF
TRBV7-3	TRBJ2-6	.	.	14	TGTGCCAGCAGCCGCCCCAGGGGGGCCAACGTCCTGACTTTC	CASSRPRGANVLTF